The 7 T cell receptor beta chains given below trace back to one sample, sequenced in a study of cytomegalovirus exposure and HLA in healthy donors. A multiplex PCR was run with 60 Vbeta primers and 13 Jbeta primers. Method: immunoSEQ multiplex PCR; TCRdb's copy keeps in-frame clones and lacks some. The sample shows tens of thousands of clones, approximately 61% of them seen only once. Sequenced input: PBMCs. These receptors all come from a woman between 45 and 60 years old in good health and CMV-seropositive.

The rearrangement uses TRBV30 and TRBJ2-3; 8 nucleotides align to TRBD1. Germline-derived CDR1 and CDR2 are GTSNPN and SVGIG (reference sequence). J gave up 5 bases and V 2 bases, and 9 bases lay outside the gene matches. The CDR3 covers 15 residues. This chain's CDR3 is CAWSLDRGVRDTQYF. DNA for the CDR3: TGTGCCTGGAGTTTAGACAGGGGTGTGAGAGATACGCAGTATTTT.

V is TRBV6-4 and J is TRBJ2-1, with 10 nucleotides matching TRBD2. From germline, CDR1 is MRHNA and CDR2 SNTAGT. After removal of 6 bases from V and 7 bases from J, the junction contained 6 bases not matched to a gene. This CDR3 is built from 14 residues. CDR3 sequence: CASSTSSGGNEQFF. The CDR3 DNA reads TGTGCCAGCAGCACGTCTAGCGGGGGAAATGAGCAGTTCTTC.

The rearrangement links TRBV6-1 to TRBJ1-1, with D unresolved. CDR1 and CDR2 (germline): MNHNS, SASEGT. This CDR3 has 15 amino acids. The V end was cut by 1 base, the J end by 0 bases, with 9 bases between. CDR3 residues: CASSEGAGVNTEAFF. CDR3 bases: TGTGCCAGCAGTGAAGGGGCTGGCGTGAACACTGAAGCTTTCTTT.

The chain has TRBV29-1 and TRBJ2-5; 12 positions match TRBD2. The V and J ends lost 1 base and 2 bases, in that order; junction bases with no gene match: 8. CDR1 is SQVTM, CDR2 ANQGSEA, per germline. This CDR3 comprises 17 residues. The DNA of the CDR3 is TGCAGCGTTGAAGGGGGGCTAGCGGGGGGGCATCAAGAGACCCAGTACTTC. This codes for CSVEGGLAGGHQETQYF.

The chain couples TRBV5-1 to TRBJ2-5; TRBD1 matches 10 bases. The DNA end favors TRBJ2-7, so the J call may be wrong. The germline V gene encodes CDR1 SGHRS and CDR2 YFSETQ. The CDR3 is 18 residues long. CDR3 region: CASSLKGLGQGSRDEQYF. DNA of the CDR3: TGCGCCAGCAGCTTGAAGGGCCTGGGACAGGGGTCGCGGGACGAGCAGTACTTC.

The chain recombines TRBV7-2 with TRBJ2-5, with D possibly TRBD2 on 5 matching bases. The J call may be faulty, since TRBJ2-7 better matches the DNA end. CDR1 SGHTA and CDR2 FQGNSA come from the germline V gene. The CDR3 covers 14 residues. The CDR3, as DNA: TGTGCCAGCAGCTTAGCCCCGGGATCCTACGAGCAGTACTTC. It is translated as CASSLAPGSYEQYF.

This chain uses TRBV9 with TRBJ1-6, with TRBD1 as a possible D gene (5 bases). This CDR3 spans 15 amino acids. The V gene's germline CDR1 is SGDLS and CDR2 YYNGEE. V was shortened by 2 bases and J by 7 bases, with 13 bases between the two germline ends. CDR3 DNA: TGTGCCAGCAGCGTTTTCTGGGGGGAGAATTCACCCCTCCACTTT. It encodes CASSVFWGENSPLHF.